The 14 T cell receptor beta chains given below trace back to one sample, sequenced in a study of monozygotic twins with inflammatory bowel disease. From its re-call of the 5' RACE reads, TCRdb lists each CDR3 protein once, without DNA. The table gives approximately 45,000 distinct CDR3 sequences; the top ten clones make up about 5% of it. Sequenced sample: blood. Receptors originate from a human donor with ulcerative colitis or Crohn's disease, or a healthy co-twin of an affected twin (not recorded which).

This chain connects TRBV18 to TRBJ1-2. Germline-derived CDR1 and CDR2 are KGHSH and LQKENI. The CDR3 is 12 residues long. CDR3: CASAPGDYGYTF.

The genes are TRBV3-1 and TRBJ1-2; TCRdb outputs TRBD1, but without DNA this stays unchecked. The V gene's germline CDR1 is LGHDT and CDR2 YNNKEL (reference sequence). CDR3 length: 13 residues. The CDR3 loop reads CASSQQGIYGYTF. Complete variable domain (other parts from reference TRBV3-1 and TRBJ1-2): DTAVSQTPKYLVTQMGNDKSIKCEQNLGHDTMYWYKQDSKKFLKIMFSYNNKELIINETVPNRFSPKSPDKAHLNLHINSLELGDSAVYFCASSQQGIYGYTFGSGTRLTVV.

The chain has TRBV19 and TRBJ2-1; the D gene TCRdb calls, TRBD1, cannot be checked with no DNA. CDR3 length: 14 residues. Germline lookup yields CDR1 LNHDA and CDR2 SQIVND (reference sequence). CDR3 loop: CASSVRTGGGEQFF.

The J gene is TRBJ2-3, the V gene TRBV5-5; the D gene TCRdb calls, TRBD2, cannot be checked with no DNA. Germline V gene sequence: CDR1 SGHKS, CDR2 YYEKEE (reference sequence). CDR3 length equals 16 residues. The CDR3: CASSSRPSANLDTQYF. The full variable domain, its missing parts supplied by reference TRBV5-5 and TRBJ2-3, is DAGVTQSPTHLIKTRGQQVTLRCSPISGHKSVSWYQQVLGQGPQFIFQYYEKEERGRGNFPDRFSARQFPNYSSELNVNALLLGDSALYLCASSSRPSANLDTQYFGPGTRLTVL.

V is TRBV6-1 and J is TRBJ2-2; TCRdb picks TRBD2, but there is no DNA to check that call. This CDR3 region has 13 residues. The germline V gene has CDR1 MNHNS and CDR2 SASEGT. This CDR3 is CASTERETGELFF.

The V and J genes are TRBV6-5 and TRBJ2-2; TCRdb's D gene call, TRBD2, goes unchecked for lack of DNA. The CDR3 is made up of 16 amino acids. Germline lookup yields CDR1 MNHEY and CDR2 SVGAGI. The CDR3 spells CASLLAGEIGSGELFF.

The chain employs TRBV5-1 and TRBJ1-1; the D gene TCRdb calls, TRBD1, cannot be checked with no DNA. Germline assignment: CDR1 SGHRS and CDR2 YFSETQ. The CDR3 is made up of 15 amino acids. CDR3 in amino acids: CASSSDRAGDTEAFF.

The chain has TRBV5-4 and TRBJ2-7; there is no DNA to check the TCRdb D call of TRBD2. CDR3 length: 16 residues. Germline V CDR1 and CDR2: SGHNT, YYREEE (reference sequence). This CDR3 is CASSPAGGLNSYEQYF.

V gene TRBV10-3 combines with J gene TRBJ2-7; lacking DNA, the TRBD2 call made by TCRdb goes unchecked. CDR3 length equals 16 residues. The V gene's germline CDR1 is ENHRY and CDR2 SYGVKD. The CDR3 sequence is CAISESGTSGQNEQYF.

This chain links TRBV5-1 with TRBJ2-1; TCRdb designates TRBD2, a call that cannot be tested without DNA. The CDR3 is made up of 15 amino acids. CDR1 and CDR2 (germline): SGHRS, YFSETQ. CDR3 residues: CASSPPLAVNNEQFF.

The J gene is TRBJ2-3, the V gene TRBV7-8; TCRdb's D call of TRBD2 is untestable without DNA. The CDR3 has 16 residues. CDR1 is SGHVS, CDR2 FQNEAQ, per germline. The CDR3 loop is CASSLPSGTRTDTQYF.

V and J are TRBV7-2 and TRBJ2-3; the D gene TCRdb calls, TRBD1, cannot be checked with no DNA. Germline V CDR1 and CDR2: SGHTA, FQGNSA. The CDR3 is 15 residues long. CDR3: CASSLRGYGTDMQYF.

The CDR3 region is CASSVGDGANVLTF. This rearrangement joins TRBV9 to TRBJ2-6. In germline, CDR1 is SGDLS, CDR2 YYNGEE. The CDR3 covers 14 residues.

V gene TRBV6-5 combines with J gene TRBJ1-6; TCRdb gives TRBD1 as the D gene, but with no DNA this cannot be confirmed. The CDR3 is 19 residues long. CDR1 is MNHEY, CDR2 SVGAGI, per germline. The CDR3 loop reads CASSYLGRSSSSYNSPLHF.